This TCR beta chain was documented in a study of cytomegalovirus exposure and HLA in healthy donors. General study findings and limits: Researchers had no immune exposure information except CMV serostatus available. Among TCR beta chains, those listed as cytomegalovirus-associated numbered some 170.

A word on this clone: Its antigen is still unknown.

60 Vbeta and 13 Jbeta primers were used in PCR. The protocol was immunoSEQ multiplex PCR, while the TCRdb copy is restricted to in-frame clones and leaves out a portion. The sample includes about 170,000 clones, approximately 81% of them seen just once. Sequences were obtained from PBMCs. This sequence originates from a woman aged 45-60 years in good health and CMV-seronegative.

The DNA of the CDR3 is TGCGCCAGCAGCTTGGCAGGGTCCCGGGAGACCCAGTACTTC. Its translation: CASSLAGSRETQYF. V and J are TRBV5-1 and TRBJ2-5; D is perhaps TRBD1 (5 bases). The germline gives CDR1 SGHRS, CDR2 YFSETQ. This CDR3 has 14 amino acids. Trimming stripped 0 bases from V and 5 bases from J, with 11 bases between.